The clone carrying this T cell receptor beta chain has ten or more counts. Trimming removed 8 bases at V and 1 base at J, with 13 bases between. The CDR3 consists of 14 residues. These data are taken from a study of T cells in Graves' hyperthyroidism and ophthalmopathy. RNA transcripts yielded amplified TCR beta CDR3 regions. An initial round of RT-PCR targeting the TCR CDR3 relied on the HTBI primer set. TCRdb re-called the multiplex PCR reads with MiXCR, one entry per CDR3 protein. The data contain about 300,000 distinct CDR3 sequences, 16% of them seen just once; the ten biggest clones take up around 34%. Researchers barred patients who had uncontrolled infection, other autoimmune disease, pregnancy or lactation. Out of approximately 10 ml of fresh peripheral blood came the PBMCs.

The chain is built from TRBV12-3 or TRBV12-4 and TRBJ2-3; D might be TRBD2 (5 bases). The TCR was taken from a man younger than 40 with Graves' hyperthyroidism. The sequenced material came from blood. The CDR3 sequence: CASSERYGTDTQYF. The CDR3 DNA is TGTGCCAGCTCTGAGCGGTACGGCACAGATACGCAGTATTTT.